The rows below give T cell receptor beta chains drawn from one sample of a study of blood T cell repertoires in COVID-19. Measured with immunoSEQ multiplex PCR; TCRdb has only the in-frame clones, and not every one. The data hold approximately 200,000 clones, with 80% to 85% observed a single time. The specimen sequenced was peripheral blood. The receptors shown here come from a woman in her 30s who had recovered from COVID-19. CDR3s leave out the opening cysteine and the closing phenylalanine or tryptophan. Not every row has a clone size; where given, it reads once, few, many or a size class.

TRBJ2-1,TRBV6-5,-,ASSYTGGPYNEQF
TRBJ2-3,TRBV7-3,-,ASSLGPGPDTQY
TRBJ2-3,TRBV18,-,ASSPLDRTRGDTQY
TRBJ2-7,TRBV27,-,AIGGRGLLIYEQY
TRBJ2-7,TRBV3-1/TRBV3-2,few,ASSVAGVGGDEQY
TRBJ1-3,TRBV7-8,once,ASSSRGAGNTIY
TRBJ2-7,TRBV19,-,ASRGQGLYEQY
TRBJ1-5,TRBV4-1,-,ASSPTEGSLRNQPQH
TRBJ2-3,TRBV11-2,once,ASSLGRQDTQY
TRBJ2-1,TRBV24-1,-,ATSDLSPARNSAWEQF
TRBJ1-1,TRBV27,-,ASSLSREAVDAF
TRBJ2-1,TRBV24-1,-,ATSDPGPQAYNEQF
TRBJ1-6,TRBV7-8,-,ASSLVRGGSPLH
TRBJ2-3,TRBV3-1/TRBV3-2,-,ASTYTRRLAESTDTQY
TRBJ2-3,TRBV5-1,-,ASSLEGVTDTQY
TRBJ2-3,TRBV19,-,ASSITGTSTDTQY
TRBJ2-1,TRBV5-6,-,ASSFRLAGHNEQF
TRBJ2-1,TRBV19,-,ASSTGSSYNEQF
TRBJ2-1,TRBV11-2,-,ASSLGLNEQF
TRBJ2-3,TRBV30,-,AWSGISTDTQY
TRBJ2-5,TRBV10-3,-,AIRGDAGEETQY
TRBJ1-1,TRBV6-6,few,ASMGLATEAF
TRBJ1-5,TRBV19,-,ASSQGQTWLGSNQPQH
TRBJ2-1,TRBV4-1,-,ASSSRTSGSMYEQF
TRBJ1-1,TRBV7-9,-,ASSHLKGQLNTEAF
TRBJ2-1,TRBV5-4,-,ASSPTGNFNEQF
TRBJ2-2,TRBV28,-,ASSSQPQGAVITGELF
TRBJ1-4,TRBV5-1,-,ASSWDPDRASEKLF
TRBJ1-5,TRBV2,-,ASNPDRGNQPQH
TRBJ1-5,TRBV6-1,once,ASSSTGGQPQH
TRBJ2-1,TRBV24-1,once,ATSDFVGLAGGCTYNEQF
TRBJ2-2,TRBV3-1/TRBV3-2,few,ASSRRDRDTGELF
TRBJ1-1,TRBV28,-,ASSPLTASNTEAF
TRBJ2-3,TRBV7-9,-,ASSSERALGTDTQY
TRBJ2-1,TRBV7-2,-,ASSLWALAGTNEQF